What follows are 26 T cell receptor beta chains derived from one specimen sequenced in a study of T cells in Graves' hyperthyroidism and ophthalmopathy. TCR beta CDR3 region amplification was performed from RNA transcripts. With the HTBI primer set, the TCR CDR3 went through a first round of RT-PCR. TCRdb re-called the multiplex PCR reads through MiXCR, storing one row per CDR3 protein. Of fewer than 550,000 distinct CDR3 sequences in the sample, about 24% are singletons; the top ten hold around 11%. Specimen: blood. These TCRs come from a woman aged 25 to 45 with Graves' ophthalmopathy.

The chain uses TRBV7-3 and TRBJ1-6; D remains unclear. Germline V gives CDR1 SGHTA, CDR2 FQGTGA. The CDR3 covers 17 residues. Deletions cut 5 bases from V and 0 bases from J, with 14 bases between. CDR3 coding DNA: TGTGCCAGCAGCCCCGGGCCGCGGGGCTCCTATAATTCACCCCTCCACTTT. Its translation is CASSPGPRGSYNSPLHF.

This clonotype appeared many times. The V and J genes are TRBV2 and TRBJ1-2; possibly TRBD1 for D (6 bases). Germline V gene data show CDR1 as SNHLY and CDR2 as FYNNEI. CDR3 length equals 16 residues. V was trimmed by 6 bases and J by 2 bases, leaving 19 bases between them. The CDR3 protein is CASSLSQETGNYGYTF. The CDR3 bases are TGTGCCAGCAGCCTCTCACAAGAAACAGGGAACTATGGCTACACCTTC.

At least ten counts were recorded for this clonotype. The CDR3 spells CASRWVETGNYEQYF. The DNA for the CDR3 is TGTGCCAGCAGGTGGGTCGAGACAGGGAACTACGAGCAGTACTTC. The chain recombines TRBV6-1 with TRBJ2-7, with TRBD1 identical over 7 bases. V shed 6 bases, J shed 3 bases, and the junction held 11 bases outside the gene matches. Germline V lookup: CDR1 MNHNS, CDR2 SASEGT. The CDR3 loop spans 15 amino acids.

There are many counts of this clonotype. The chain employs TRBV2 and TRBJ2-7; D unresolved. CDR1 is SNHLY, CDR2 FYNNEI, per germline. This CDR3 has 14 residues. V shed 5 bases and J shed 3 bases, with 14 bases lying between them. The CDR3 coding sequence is TGTGCCAGCAGTTTAGATGCCCCGAGCTACGAGCAGTACTTC. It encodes CASSLDAPSYEQYF.

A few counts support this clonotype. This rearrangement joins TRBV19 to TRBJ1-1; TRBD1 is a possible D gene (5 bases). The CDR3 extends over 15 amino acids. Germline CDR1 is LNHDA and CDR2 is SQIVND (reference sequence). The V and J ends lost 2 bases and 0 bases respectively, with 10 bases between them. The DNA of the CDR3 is TGTGCCAGTAGTATACCCGGGGGATTGAACACTGAAGCTTTCTTT. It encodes CASSIPGGLNTEAFF.

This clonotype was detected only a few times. DNA of the CDR3: TGTGCCAGCACCTCGTGGGGGTTATACAATGAGCAGTTCTTC. Protein sequence: CASTSWGLYNEQFF. The rearrangement links TRBV12-3 or TRBV12-4 to TRBJ2-1, with D possibly being TRBD1 or TRBD2 (5 bases each). Between the trimmed V and J ends, which lost 7 bases and 4 bases, there was a span of 14 bases. CDR3 size: 14 residues.

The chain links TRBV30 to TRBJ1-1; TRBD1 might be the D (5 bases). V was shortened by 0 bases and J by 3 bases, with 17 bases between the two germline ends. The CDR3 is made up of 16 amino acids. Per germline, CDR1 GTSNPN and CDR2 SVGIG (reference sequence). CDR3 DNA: TGTGCCTGGAGTGTATCGGGGGGGTTGGAGGACACTGAAGCTTTCTTT. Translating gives CAWSVSGGLEDTEAFF.

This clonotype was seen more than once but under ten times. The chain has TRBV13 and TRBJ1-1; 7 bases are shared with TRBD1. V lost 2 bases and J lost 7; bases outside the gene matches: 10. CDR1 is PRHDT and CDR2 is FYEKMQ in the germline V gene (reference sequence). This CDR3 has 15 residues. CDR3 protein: CASSLRGHLGGEAFF. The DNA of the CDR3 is TGTGCCAGCAGCTTAAGGGGGCACCTCGGGGGTGAAGCTTTCTTT.

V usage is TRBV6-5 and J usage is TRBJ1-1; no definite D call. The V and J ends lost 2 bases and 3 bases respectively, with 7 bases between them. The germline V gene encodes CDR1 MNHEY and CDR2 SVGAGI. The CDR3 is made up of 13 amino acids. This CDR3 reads CASSYVLDTEAFF. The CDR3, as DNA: TGTGCCAGCAGTTACGTCTTGGACACTGAAGCTTTCTTT.

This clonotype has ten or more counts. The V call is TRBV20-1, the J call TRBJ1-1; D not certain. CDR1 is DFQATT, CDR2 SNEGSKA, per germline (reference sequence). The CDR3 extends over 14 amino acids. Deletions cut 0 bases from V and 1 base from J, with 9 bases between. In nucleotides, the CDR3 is TGCAGTGCTAGAGATCTCCCAGGGAACACTGAAGCTTTCTTT. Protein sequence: CSARDLPGNTEAFF.

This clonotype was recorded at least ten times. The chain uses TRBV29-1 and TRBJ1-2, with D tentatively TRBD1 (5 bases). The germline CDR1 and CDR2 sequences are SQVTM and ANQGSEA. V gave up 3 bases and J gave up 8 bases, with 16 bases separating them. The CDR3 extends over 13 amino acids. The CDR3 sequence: CSVEELLGQGYTF. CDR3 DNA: TGCAGCGTTGAGGAACTGCTGGGGCAGGGCTACACCTTC.

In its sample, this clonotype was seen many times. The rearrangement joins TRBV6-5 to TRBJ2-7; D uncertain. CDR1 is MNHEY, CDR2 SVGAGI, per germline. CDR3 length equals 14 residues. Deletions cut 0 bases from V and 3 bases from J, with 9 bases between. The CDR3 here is CASSYSYGYYEQYF. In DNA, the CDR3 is TGTGCCAGCAGTTACTCGTACGGATACTACGAGCAGTACTTC.

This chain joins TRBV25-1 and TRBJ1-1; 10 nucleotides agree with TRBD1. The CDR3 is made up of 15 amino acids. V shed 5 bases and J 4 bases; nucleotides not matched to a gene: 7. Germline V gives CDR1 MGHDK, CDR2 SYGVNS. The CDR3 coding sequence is TGTGCCAGCAGTAAATCGGGACAGGGGAGCACTGAAGCTTTCTTT. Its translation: CASSKSGQGSTEAFF.

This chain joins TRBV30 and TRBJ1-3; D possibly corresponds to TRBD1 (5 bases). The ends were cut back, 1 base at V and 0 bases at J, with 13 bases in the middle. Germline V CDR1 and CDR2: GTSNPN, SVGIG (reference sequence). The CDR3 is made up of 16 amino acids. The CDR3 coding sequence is TGTGCCTGGAGTGCTGGACAACCACGCTCTGGAAACACCATATATTTT. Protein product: CAWSAGQPRSGNTIYF.

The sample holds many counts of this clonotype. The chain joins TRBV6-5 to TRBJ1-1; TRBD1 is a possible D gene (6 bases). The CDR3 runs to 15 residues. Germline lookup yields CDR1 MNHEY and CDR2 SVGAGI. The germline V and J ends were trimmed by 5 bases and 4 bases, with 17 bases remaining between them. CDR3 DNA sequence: TGTGCCAGCAGTACCGAACCCCAGGGGCCCACTGAAGCTTTCTTT. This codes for CASSTEPQGPTEAFF.

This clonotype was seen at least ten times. Written as DNA, the CDR3 is TGTGCCCTCGGCGCGAGCGGCACTGAAGCTTTCTTT. Translation: CALGASGTEAFF. The chain carries TRBV2 and TRBJ1-1; D is uncertain. Germline-derived CDR1 and CDR2 are SNHLY and FYNNEI. This CDR3 spans 12 amino acids. Between the trimmed V and J ends, which lost 11 bases and 4 bases, there was a span of 14 bases. The full variable domain, in which reference TRBV2 and TRBJ1-1 provide the parts outside the CDR3, is EPEVTQTPSHQVTQMGQEVILRCVPISNHLYFYWYRQILGQKVEFLVSFYNNEISEKSEIFDDQFSVERPDGSNFTLKIRSTKLEDSAMYFCALGASGTEAFFGQGTRLTVV.

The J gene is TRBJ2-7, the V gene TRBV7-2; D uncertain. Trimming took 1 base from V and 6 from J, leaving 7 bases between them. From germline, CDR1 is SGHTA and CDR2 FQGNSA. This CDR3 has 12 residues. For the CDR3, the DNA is TGTGCCAGCAGCTTAGGGTCCCCCGAGCAGTACTTC. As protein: CASSLGSPEQYF.

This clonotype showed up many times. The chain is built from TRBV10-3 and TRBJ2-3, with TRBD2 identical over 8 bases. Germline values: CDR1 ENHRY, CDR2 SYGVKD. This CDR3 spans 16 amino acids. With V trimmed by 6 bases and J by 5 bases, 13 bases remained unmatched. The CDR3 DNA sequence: TGTGCCATCAGCGCGACTAGCGCCCGGCAGGGAGATACGCAGTATTTT. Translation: CAISATSARQGDTQYF.

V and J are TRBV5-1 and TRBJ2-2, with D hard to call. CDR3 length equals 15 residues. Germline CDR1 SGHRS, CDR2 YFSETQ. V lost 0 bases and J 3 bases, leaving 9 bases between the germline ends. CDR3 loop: CASSLVADYTGELFF. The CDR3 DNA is TGCGCCAGCAGCTTGGTGGCCGATTACACCGGGGAGCTGTTTTTT.

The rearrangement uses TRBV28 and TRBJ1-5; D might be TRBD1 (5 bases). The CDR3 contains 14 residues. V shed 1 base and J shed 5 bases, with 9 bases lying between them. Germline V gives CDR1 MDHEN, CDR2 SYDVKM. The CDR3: CASSLSAGYQPQHF. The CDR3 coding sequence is TGTGCCAGCAGTTTATCGGCAGGGTATCAGCCCCAGCATTTT.

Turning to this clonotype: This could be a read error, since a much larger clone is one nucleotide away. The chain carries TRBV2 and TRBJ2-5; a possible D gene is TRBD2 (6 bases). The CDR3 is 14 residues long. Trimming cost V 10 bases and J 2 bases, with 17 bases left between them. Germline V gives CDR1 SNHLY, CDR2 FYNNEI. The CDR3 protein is CATSSEGKQETQYF. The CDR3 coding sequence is TGTGCCACCTCTAGCGAGGGGAAGCAAGAGACCCAGTACTTC.

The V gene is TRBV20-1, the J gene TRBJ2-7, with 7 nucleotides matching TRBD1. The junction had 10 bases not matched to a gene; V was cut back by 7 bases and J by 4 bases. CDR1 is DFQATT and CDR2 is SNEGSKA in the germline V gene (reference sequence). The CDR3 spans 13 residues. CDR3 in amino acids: CSVQDRSLYEQYF. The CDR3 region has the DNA TGCAGTGTACAGGACAGGTCCCTATACGAGCAGTACTTC.

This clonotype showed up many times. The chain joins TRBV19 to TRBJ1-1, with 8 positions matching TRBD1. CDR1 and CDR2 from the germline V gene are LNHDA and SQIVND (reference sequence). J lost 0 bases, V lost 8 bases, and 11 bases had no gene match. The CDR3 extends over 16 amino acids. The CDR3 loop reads CASAYRRGLMNTEAFF. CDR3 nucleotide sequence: TGTGCCAGTGCCTATCGCAGGGGGCTCATGAACACTGAAGCTTTCTTT.

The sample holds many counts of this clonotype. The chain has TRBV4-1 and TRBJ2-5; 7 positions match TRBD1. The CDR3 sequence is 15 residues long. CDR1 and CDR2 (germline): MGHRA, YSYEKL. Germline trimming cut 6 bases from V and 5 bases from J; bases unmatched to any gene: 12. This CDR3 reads CASRHPGTASETQYF. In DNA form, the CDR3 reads TGCGCCAGCAGACACCCCGGGACAGCTAGCGAGACCCAGTACTTC.

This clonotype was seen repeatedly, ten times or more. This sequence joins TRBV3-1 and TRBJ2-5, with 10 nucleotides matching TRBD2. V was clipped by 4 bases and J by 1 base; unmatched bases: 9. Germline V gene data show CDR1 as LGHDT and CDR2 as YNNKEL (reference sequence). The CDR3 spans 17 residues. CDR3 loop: CASSPPRTSGFQETQYF. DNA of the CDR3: TGTGCCAGCAGCCCGCCCCGGACTAGCGGCTTCCAAGAGACCCAGTACTTC.

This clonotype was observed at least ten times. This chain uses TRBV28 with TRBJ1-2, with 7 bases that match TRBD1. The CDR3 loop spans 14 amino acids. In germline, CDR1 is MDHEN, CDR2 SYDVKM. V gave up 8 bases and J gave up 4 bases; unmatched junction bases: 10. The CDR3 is CASVHDRDIYGYTF. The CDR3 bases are TGTGCCAGCGTCCACGACAGGGATATCTATGGCTACACCTTC.